These 6 T cell receptor beta chains originate from one sample sequenced in a study of blood T cell repertoires in COVID-19. Libraries were prepared by immunoSEQ multiplex PCR; TCRdb keeps only in-frame clonotypes and omits some of them. The sample has about 110,000 clones, about four fifths seen once. Input material: peripheral blood. All receptors derive from an older man with acute or convalescent COVID-19.

J is TRBJ2-1 and V is TRBV3-1 (or the pseudogene TRBV3-2), with D possibly being TRBD1 (6 bases). CDR1 and CDR2 (germline): LGHDT, YNNKEL (reference sequence). The CDR3 is 16 residues long. Trimming cost V 6 bases and J 4 bases, with 19 bases left between them. The CDR3 DNA sequence: TGTGCCAGCAGAAGCACTAGAGGGGGACCGTACAATGAGCAGTTCTTC. Protein product: CASRSTRGGPYNEQFF.

The chain recombines TRBV7-9 with TRBJ2-3; D remains ambiguous. CDR3 length: 13 amino acids. Trimming cost V 4 bases and J 1 base, with 6 bases left between them. Germline V CDR1 and CDR2: SEHNR, FQNEAQ (reference sequence). The CDR3 is CASSSPGTDTQYF. In nucleotides, the CDR3 is TGTGCCAGCAGCTCCCCGGGCACAGATACGCAGTATTTT.

This chain uses TRBV7-9 with TRBJ2-1; TRBD1 agrees at 9 bases. The CDR3 totals 15 residues. J gave up 8 bases and V 6 bases, and 11 bases lay outside the gene matches. Germline CDR1 is SEHNR and CDR2 is FQNEAQ (reference sequence). The CDR3 DNA sequence: TGTGCCAGCAGGCCTAGGTGGGGACAGGGTGATGAGCAGTTCTTC. Translating it yields CASRPRWGQGDEQFF.

The table lists this clone with a count of one. V usage is TRBV6-2 or TRBV6-3 and J usage is TRBJ1-1; the D gene is possibly TRBD1 (5 bases). The CDR3 contains 16 residues. V dropped 5 bases and J dropped 4 bases, with 20 bases sitting between them. The germline V gene encodes CDR1 MNHEY and CDR2 SVGEGT. Here the CDR3 DNA reads TGTGCCAGCAGTGGGACGGGGGGTAGCGGTTCCACTGAAGCTTTCTTT. Residues: CASSGTGGSGSTEAFF.

This clone was recorded once. The V gene is TRBV7-9, the J gene TRBJ1-2, with 7 bases aligning to TRBD1. Trimming removed 7 bases from V and 4 bases from J; junction bases left unmatched: 9. The CDR3 length is 14 residues. CDR1 is SEHNR and CDR2 is FQNEAQ in the germline V gene (reference sequence). The CDR3, as DNA: TGTGCCAGCATCACAGGGGAAGGGGCCTATGGCTACACCTTC. This sequence encodes CASITGEGAYGYTF.

The chain joins TRBV27 to TRBJ2-4; 7 nucleotides align to TRBD1. The germline CDR1 and CDR2 sequences are MNHEY and SMNVEV (reference sequence). The CDR3 is 15 amino acids. The J segment lost 7 bases and the V segment lost 5 bases, leaving 11 bases of the junction unmatched. The CDR3 nucleotides read TGTGCCAGCAGTCCCTGGACAGGAAAGGGGAACATTCAGTACTTC. Translation: CASSPWTGKGNIQYF.